This T cell receptor beta chain appears in the sequencing data of a study of somatic mutations in cytotoxic T cells in rheumatoid arthritis. In the study overall: Flow cytometry sorted some V beta antibody-stained T-cell populations to nearly 100% purity, V beta1+ cells among them being sequenced for TCRB.

This CDR3 has 15 amino acids. The germline V gene has CDR1 MNHNS and CDR2 SASEGT. The V end lost 1 base, the J end lost 0 bases, and 9 bases lay between the germline ends. The assay was immunoSEQ multiplex PCR, and TCRdb's table has in-frame clones only and misses some. This table holds about 20,000 clones, about 86% found once. V usage is TRBV6-1 and J usage is TRBJ1-1; D gene ambiguous. Sequenced sample: CD8+ T cells sorted from blood. The TCR comes from a woman in her forties or fifties in good health. As DNA, the CDR3 is TGTGCCAGCAGTGAAGTCGGGTACATGAACACTGAAGCTTTCTTT. Translating gives CASSEVGYMNTEAFF.